These 23 T cell receptor beta chains came from one sample sequenced in a study of control samples from healthy donors and cancer patients. Clones were sequenced by immunoSEQ multiplex PCR, and TCRdb holds only the in-frame ones, with some missing. In the table there are 120,000 or so clones, about 93% of which are singletons. Input material: blood. These TCRs come from a man aged 18 to 29 in good health.

This clone was counted only a few times. The rearrangement joins TRBV6-4 to TRBJ1-2, with 9 bases matching TRBD1. V shed 0 bases and J 7 bases; nucleotides not matched to a gene: 0. This CDR3 has 13 amino acids. Germline-derived CDR1 and CDR2 are MRHNA and SNTAGT. CDR3 nucleotides: TGTGCCAGCAGTGACTCGACAGGGGGTGGCTACACCTTC. As protein: CASSDSTGGGYTF.

This clone was detected only a few times. The chain is built from TRBV15 and TRBJ2-7; a possible D gene is TRBD1 (5 bases). CDR1 is LNHNV, CDR2 YYDKDF, per germline (reference sequence). V lost 4 bases to trimming and J lost 4 bases, with 11 bases between them. The CDR3 runs to 13 residues. The CDR3 loop reads CATSKDRTYEQYF. In DNA form, the CDR3 reads TGTGCCACCAGCAAAGACAGAACTTACGAGCAGTACTTC.

This chain connects TRBV4-1 to TRBJ2-3; tentative D call: TRBD2 (5 bases). From germline, CDR1 is MGHRA and CDR2 YSYEKL. Deletions cut 6 bases from V and 5 bases from J, with 12 bases between. The CDR3 spans 13 residues. CDR3 sequence (DNA): TGCGCCAGCAGAGAGCGGTTAGAAGATACGCAGTATTTT. This translates into CASRERLEDTQYF.

The genes are TRBV7-9 and TRBJ1-2; D is possibly TRBD1 (5 bases). The CDR3 is 14 amino acids. Germline V gene data show CDR1 as SEHNR and CDR2 as FQNEAQ (reference sequence). The ends were cut back, 4 bases at V and 2 bases at J, with 11 bases in the middle. CDR3 loop: CASSYGAENYGYTF. In DNA form, the CDR3 reads TGTGCCAGCAGCTATGGGGCAGAGAACTATGGCTACACCTTC.

The chain employs TRBV9 and TRBJ1-1; 8 positions match TRBD1. Trimming at V came to 0 bases and at J to 4 bases, leaving 5 bases not matched to a gene. This CDR3 is built from 15 residues. Germline V gene data show CDR1 as SGDLS and CDR2 as YYNGEE. CDR3 bases: TGTGCCAGCAGCGTAGCTGTAACAGGGGGCACTGAAGCTTTCTTT. Protein sequence: CASSVAVTGGTEAFF. Together with reference TRBV9 and TRBJ1-1, the CDR3 gives the full variable domain: DSGVTQTPKHLITATGQRVTLRCSPRSGDLSVYWYQQSLDQGLQFLIQYYNGEERAKGNILERFSAQQFPDLHSELNLSSLELGDSALYFCASSVAVTGGTEAFFGQGTRLTVV.

This clone appeared a single time. The chain is built from TRBV5-6 and TRBJ1-2; 9 nucleotides agree with TRBD1. The CDR3 has 14 residues. The germline CDR1 and CDR2 sequences are SGHDT and YYEEEE. Unmatched junction bases numbered 6, after V lost 0 bases and J lost 9 bases. The CDR3 DNA follows: TGTGCCAGCAGCTTGGCCTTGGACAGGGGAAGCTACACCTTC. Translating gives CASSLALDRGSYTF. Supplemented by reference TRBV5-6 and TRBJ1-2, the full variable domain reads DAGVTQSPTHLIKTRGQQVTLRCSPKSGHDTVSWYQQALGQGPQFIFQYYEEEERQRGNFPDRFSGHQFPNYSSELNVNALLLGDSALYLCASSLALDRGSYTFGSGTRLTVV.

The V and J genes are TRBV18 and TRBJ1-1; D ambiguous. V dropped 6 bases and J dropped 5 bases, with 10 bases sitting between them. The CDR3 contains 12 residues. Germline CDR1 KGHSH, CDR2 LQKENI. CDR3 amino acids: CASSLGRTEAFF. CDR3 in DNA: TGTGCCAGCTCGTTGGGTAGGACTGAAGCTTTCTTT.

The gene calls are TRBV18 and TRBJ1-2; 8 nucleotides agree with TRBD1. The germline CDR1 and CDR2 sequences are KGHSH and LQKENI. V trimming: 4 bases; J trimming: 4 bases; junction bases outside the gene matches: 8. This CDR3 is built from 15 residues. The CDR3 DNA is TGTGCCAGCTCACTACGGACAGGGACGGGCTATGGCTACACCTTC. It encodes CASSLRTGTGYGYTF.

CDR3 in amino acids: CASSLGGGNDGYTF. The CDR3 bases are TGTGCCAGCAGCTTAGGGGGTGGCAACGATGGCTACACCTTC. The chain couples TRBV11-3 to TRBJ1-2; D is ambiguous. Germline values: CDR1 SGHNT, CDR2 YENEEA. The germline V and J ends were trimmed by 1 base and 6 bases, with 12 bases remaining between them. This CDR3 has 14 amino acids.

CDR3 residues: CASSLAPLAGRQNEQFF. DNA of the CDR3: TGTGCCAGCAGCTTGGCACCACTAGCGGGGAGACAGAATGAGCAGTTCTTC. V usage is TRBV5-4 and J usage is TRBJ2-1; 10 nucleotides line up with TRBD2. The ends lost 0 bases at V and 7 bases at J; junction bases unmatched: 10. This CDR3 has 17 amino acids. From germline, CDR1 is SGHNT and CDR2 YYREEE (reference sequence).

With regard to this clone: A read error may produce the germline difference seen at one junction end. The chain has TRBV7-7 and TRBJ2-3; D ambiguous. The CDR3 sequence is 13 residues long. The germline CDR1 and CDR2 sequences are SSHAT and FNYEAQ (reference sequence). The CDR3 is CASSADRADTQYF. The CDR3 DNA reads as TGTGCTAGCAGCGCGGACCGAGCAGATACGCAGTATTTT.

The chain couples TRBV9 to TRBJ2-2; D is undetermined. The germline gives CDR1 SGDLS, CDR2 YYNGEE. V was trimmed by 6 bases and J by 4 bases, leaving 7 bases between them. The CDR3 spans 12 residues. CDR3 coding DNA: TGTGCCAGCACCAGGACCACCGGGGAGCTGTTTTTT. Translation: CASTRTTGELFF.

The chain is built from TRBV7-2 and TRBJ2-1; TRBD2 might be the D (5 bases). The CDR3 covers 14 residues. Germline V lookup: CDR1 SGHTA, CDR2 FQGNSA. Trimming pared 3 bases from V and 6 bases from J, leaving 12 bases between. The CDR3 reads CASSFFGIGNEQFF. CDR3 sequence (DNA): TGTGCCAGCAGCTTCTTCGGGATCGGCAATGAGCAGTTCTTC.

The genes are TRBV7-9 and TRBJ2-1; D perhaps matches TRBD2 (6 bases). This CDR3 spans 16 amino acids. Germline CDR1 reads SEHNR; CDR2 reads FQNEAQ (reference sequence). The V end was cut by 2 bases, the J end by 5 bases, with 16 bases between. The CDR3 sequence is CASSLLTSLADNEQFF. CDR3 nucleotides: TGTGCCAGCAGCTTATTAACCTCATTAGCGGACAATGAGCAGTTCTTC. The full variable domain, in which reference TRBV7-9 and TRBJ2-1 provide the parts outside the CDR3, is DTGVSQNPRHKITKRGQNVTFRCDPISEHNRLYWYRQTLGQGPEFLTYFQNEAQLEKSRLLSDRFSAERPKGSFSTLEIQRTEQGDSAMYLCASSLLTSLADNEQFFGPGTRLTVL.

This sequence joins TRBV7-8 and TRBJ2-7; 9 bases align to TRBD1. Trimming took 5 bases from V and 2 from J; bases not matched to a gene: 7. The CDR3 runs to 15 residues. Per the germline V gene, CDR1 is SGHVS and CDR2 is FQNEAQ. CDR3 region: CASSDRDRDPYEQYV. The CDR3 DNA is TGTGCCAGCAGCGACCGGGACAGGGACCCCTACGAGCAGTACGTC.

The CDR3 nucleotides read TGTGCCTGGAGTGTACTAGCGGGGCTCAATGAGCAGTTCTTC. Translated, it gives CAWSVLAGLNEQFF. V is TRBV30 and J is TRBJ2-1; 10 positions agree with TRBD2. V shed 0 bases, J shed 6 bases, and the junction held 2 bases outside the gene matches. CDR1 is GTSNPN and CDR2 is SVGIG in the germline V gene (reference sequence). This CDR3 region has 14 residues. Together with reference TRBV30 and TRBJ2-1, the CDR3 gives the full variable domain: SQTIHQWPATLVQPVGSPLSLECTVEGTSNPNLYWYRQAAGRGLQLLFYSVGIGQISSEVPQNLSASRPQDRQFILSSKKLLLSDSGFYLCAWSVLAGLNEQFFGPGTRLTVL.

The chain joins TRBV4-1 to TRBJ2-7, with 8 bases lining up with TRBD2. The germline V gene encodes CDR1 MGHRA and CDR2 YSYEKL. This CDR3 region has 15 residues. Unmatched junction bases numbered 6, after V lost 3 bases and J lost 2 bases. The chain's CDR3 is CASSHVNGGAYEQYF. CDR3 DNA: TGCGCCAGCAGCCATGTAAACGGGGGGGCCTACGAGCAGTACTTC.

This chain joins TRBV30 and TRBJ2-7; D is perhaps TRBD1 (5 bases). Trimming shortened V by 3 bases and J by 9 bases, and 18 bases separated the two germline ends. From germline, CDR1 is GTSNPN and CDR2 SVGIG (reference sequence). This CDR3 contains 13 residues. In DNA, the CDR3 is TGTGCCTGGAGGGACACCCTAGGCTCCTCGCAGTACTTC. It codes for CAWRDTLGSSQYF.

The genes are TRBV7-8 and TRBJ1-4; TRBD1 aligns across 7 bases. CDR1 and CDR2 (germline): SGHVS, FQNEAQ. The CDR3 runs to 15 residues. Trimming at V came to 3 bases and at J to 8 bases, leaving 9 bases not matched to a gene. The CDR3, as DNA: TGTGCCAGCAGCTTTTCAGGGGGGGAATCCGAAAAACTGTTTTTT. This encodes CASSFSGGESEKLFF.

The gene calls are TRBV21-1 and TRBJ2-2; TRBD1, the table's D call, was not compared with the DNA. TRBV21-1 is listed as a pseudogene. CDR3 length: 16 amino acids. The CDR3 bases are TGTGCCAGCAGCCCGGAGACAGGTGCGAACACCGGGGAGCTGTTTTTT. Encoded protein: CASSPETGANTGELFF.

CDR3 residues: CASSQDQLPLHQPQHF. DNA for the CDR3: TGCGCCAGCAGCCAAGATCAGCTCCCACTTCATCAGCCCCAGCATTTT. The chain links TRBV4-1 to TRBJ1-5; unclear D gene. From germline, CDR1 is MGHRA and CDR2 YSYEKL. The CDR3 is 16 amino acids. V lost 0 bases and J lost 5, with 14 bases in between.

CDR3 amino acids: CASSSSRGGVETQYF. CDR3 bases: TGTGCCAGCAGTTCCTCGCGGGGGGGCGTAGAGACCCAGTACTTC. The V gene is TRBV2, the J gene TRBJ2-5; TRBD2 aligns across 9 bases. This CDR3 is 15 amino acids long. After removal of 5 bases from V and 4 bases from J, the junction contained 8 bases not matched to a gene. The germline CDR1 and CDR2 sequences are SNHLY and FYNNEI.

This chain uses TRBV5-1 with TRBJ1-3; D not certain. The CDR3 spans 13 residues. The germline V and J ends were trimmed by 1 base and 1 base, with 3 bases remaining between them. CDR1 SGHRS and CDR2 YFSETQ come from the germline V gene. The CDR3 nucleotides are TGCGCCAGCAGCTTGATGTCTGGAAACACCATATATTTT. This encodes CASSLMSGNTIYF.